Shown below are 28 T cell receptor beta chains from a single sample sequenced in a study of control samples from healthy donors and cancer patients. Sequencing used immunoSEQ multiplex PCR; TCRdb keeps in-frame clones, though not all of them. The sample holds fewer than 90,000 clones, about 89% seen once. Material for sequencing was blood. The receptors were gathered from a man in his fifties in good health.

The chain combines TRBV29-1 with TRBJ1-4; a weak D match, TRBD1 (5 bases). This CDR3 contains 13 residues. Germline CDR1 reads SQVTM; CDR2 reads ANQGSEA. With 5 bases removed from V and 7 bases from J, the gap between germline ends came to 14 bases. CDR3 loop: CSVNQGVGEKLFF. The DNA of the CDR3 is TGCAGCGTTAACCAGGGAGTCGGTGAAAAACTGTTTTTT.

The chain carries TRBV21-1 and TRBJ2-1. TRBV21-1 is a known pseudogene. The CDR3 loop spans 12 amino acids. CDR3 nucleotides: TGTGCCAGCAGCAAAGAGGGCGTACCCCCGGTCTTC. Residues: CASSKEGVPPVF.

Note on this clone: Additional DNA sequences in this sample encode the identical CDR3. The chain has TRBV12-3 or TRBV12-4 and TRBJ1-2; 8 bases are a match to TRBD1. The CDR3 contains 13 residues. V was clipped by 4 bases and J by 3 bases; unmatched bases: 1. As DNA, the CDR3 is TGTGCCAGCAGTTCGACAGGGGACTATGGCTACACCTTC. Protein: CASSSTGDYGYTF.

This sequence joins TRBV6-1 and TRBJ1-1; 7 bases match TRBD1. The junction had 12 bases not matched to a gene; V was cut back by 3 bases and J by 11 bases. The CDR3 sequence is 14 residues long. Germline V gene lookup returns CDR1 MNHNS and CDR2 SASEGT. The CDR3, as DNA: TGTGCCAGCAGTGAGGGTGCAGGGGGTCTCCGGGCTTTCTTT. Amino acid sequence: CASSEGAGGLRAFF.

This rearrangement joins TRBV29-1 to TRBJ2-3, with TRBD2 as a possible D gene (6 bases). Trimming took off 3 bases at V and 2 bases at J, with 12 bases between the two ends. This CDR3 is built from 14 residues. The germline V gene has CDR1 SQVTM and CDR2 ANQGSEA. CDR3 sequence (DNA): TGCAGCGTTGATGGGGACTTCAACACAGATACGCAGTATTTT. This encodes CSVDGDFNTDTQYF.

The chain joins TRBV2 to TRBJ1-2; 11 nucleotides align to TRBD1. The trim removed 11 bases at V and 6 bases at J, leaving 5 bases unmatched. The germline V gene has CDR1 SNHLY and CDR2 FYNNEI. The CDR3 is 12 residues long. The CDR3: CAARDRGDGYTF. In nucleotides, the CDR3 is TGTGCCGCCCGGGACAGGGGGGATGGCTACACCTTC.

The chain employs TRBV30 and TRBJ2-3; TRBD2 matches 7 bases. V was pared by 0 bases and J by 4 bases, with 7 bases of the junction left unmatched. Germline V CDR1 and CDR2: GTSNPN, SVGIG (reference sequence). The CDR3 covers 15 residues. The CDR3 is CAWSVPAGVADTQYF. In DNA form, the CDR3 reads TGTGCCTGGAGTGTACCCGCGGGAGTGGCAGATACGCAGTATTTT.

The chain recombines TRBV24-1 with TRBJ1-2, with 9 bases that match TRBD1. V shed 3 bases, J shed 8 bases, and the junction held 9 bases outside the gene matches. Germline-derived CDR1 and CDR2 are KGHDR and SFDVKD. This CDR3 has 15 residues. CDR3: CATSDPRDRARGYTF. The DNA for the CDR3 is TGTGCCACCAGTGATCCCCGGGACAGGGCTAGAGGCTACACCTTC.

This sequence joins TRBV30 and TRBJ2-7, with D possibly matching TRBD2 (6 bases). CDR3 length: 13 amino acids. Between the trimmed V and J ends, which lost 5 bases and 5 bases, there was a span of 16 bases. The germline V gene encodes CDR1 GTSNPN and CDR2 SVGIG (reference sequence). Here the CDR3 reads CAWGTGSGDEQYF. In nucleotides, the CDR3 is TGTGCCTGGGGCACCGGGAGTGGCGACGAGCAGTACTTC.

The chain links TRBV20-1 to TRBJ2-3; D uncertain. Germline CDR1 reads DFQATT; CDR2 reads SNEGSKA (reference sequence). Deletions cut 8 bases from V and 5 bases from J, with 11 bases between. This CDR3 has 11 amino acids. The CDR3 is CSPQRGDTQYF. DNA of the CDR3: TGCAGTCCCCAAAGAGGAGATACGCAGTATTTT.

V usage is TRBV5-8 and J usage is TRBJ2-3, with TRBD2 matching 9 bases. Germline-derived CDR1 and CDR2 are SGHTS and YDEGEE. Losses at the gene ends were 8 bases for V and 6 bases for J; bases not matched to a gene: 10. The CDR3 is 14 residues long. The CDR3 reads CASFLAGGPDTQYF. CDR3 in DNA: TGTGCCAGTTTCTTGGCGGGGGGGCCGGATACGCAGTATTTT. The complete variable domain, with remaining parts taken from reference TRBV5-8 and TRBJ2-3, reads EAGVTQSPTHLIKTRGQQATLRCSPISGHTSVYWYQQALGLGLQFLLWYDEGEERNRGNFPPRFSGRQFPNYSSELNVNALELEDSALYLCASFLAGGPDTQYFGPGTRLTVL.

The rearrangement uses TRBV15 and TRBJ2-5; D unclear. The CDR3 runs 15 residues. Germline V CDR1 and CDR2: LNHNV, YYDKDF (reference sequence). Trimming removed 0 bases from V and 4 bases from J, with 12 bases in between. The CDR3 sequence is CATSRDENTLETQYF. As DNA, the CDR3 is TGTGCCACCAGCAGAGATGAAAACACGCTAGAGACCCAGTACTTC.

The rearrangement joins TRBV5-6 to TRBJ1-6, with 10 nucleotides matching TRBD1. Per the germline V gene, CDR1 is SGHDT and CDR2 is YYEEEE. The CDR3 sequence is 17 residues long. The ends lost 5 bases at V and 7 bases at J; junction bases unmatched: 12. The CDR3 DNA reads TGTGCCAGCAGGTTTGGCAGGGACAGGGGAAGGAATTCACCCCTCCACTTT. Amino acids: CASRFGRDRGRNSPLHF.

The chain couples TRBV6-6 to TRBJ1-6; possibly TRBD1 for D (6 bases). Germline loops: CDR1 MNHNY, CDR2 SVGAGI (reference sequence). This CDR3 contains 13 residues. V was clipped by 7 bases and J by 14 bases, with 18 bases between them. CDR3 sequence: CASTPQTGRSLHF. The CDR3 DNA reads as TGTGCCAGCACCCCTCAGACAGGAAGGTCCCTCCACTTT.

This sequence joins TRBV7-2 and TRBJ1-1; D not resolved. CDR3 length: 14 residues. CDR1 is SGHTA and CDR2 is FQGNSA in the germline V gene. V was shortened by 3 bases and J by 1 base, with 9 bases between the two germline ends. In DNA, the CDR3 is TGTGCCAGCAGCTTTAAGGCTCAGAACACTGAAGCTTTCTTT. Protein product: CASSFKAQNTEAFF.

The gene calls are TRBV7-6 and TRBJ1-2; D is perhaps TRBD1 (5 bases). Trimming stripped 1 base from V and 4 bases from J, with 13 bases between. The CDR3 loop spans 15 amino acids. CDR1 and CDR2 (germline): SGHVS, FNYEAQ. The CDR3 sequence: CASSLGIDSTYGYTF. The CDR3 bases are TGTGCCAGCAGCTTAGGAATTGACAGCACCTATGGCTACACCTTC.

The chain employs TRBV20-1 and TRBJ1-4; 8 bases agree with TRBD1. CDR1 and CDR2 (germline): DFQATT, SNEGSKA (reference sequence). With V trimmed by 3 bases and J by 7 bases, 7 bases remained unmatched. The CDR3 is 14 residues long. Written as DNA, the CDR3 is TGCAGTGCTAGTGATACAGGGGGGAGTGAAAAACTGTTTTTT. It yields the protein CSASDTGGSEKLFF.

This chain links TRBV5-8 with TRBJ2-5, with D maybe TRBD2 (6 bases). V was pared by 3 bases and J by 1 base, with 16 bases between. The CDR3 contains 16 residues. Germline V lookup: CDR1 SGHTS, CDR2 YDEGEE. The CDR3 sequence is CASSSSAGNPQETQYF. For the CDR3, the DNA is TGTGCCAGCAGCTCCTCGGCGGGGAACCCCCAAGAGACCCAGTACTTC.

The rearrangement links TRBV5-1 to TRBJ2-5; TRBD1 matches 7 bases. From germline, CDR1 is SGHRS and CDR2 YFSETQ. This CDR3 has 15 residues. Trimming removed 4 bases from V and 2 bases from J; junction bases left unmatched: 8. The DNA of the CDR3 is TGCGCCAGCAGCCCGGGACAGAGCTCTCAAGAGACCCAGTACTTC. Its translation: CASSPGQSSQETQYF.

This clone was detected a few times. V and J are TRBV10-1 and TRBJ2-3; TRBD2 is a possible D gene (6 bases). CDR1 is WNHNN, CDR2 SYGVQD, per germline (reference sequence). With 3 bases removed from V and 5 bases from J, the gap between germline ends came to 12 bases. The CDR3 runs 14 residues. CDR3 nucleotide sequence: TGCGCCAGCAGTGAAGTCGGGAGTTTAGATACGCAGTATTTT. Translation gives CASSEVGSLDTQYF.

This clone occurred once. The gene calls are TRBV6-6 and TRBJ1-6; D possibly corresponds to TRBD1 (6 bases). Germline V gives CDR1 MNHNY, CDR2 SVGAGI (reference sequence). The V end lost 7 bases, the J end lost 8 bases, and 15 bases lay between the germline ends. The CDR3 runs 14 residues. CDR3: CASTDPGHDSPLHF. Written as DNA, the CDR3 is TGTGCCAGCACGGATCCGGGACATGATTCACCCCTCCACTTT.

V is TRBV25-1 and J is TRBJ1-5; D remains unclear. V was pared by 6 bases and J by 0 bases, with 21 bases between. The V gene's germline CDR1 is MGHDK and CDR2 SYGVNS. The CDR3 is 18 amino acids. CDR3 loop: CASSPIPPADNSNQPQHF. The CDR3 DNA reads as TGTGCCAGCAGCCCAATACCCCCGGCGGATAATAGCAATCAGCCCCAGCATTTT. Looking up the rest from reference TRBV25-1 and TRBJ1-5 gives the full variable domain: EADIYQTPRYLVIGTGKKITLECSQTMGHDKMYWYQQDPGMELHLIHYSYGVNSTEKGDLSSESTVSRIRTEHFPLTLESARPSHTSQYLCASSPIPPADNSNQPQHFGDGTRLSIL.

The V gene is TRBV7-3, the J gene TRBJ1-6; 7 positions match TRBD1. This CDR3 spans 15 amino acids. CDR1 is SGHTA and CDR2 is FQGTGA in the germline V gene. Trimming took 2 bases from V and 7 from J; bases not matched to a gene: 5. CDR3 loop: CASSLAGTANSPLHF. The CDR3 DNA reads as TGTGCCAGCAGCTTAGCCGGGACAGCAAATTCACCCCTCCACTTT.

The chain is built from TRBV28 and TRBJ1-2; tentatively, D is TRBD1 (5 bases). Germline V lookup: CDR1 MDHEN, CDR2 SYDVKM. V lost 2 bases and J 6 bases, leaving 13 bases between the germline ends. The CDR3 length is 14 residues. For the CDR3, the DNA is TGTGCCAGCAGTTTAGGGACTGAAGGGCATGGCTACACCTTC. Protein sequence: CASSLGTEGHGYTF.

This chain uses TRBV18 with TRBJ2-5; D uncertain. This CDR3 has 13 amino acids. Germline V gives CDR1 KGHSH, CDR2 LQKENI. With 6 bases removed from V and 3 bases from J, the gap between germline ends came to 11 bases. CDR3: CASSITVEETQYF. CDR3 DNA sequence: TGTGCCAGCTCCATCACTGTAGAAGAGACCCAGTACTTC.

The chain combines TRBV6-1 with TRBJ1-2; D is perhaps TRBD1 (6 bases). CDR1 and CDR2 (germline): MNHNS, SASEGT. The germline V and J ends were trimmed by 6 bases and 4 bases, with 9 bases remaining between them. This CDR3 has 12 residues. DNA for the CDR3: TGTGCCAGCAGCCCGACAGGCTATGGCTACACCTTC. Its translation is CASSPTGYGYTF.

CDR3 region: CASSLEGRLNEKLFF. Here the CDR3 DNA reads TGTGCCAGCAGCTTAGAAGGGCGCCTTAATGAAAAACTGTTTTTT. The rearrangement links TRBV7-8 to TRBJ1-4; D not certain. The V gene lost 1 base and the J gene lost 4 bases, with 10 bases spanning the gap. CDR1 and CDR2 from the germline V gene are SGHVS and FQNEAQ. CDR3 size: 15 residues. Full variable domain (rest looked up from reference TRBV7-8 and TRBJ1-4): GAGVSQSPRYKVAKRGQDVALRCDPISGHVSLFWYQQALGQGPEFLTYFQNEAQLDKSGLPSDRFFAERPEGSVSTLKIQRTQQEDSAVYLCASSLEGRLNEKLFFGSGTQLSVL.

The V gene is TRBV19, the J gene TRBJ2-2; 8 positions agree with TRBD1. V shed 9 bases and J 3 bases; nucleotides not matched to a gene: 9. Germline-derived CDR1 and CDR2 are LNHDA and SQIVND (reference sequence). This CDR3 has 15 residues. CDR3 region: CASFTGTGYTGELFF. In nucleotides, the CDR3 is TGTGCCAGCTTTACCGGGACAGGTTACACCGGGGAGCTGTTTTTT.